This T cell receptor (beta chain) was identified in a study of T cell responses to AZD1222 COVID-19 vaccine. Pooled samples include second doses given at about 4 or 12 weeks. The CDR3 consists of 15 residues. CDR1 and CDR2 from the germline V gene are SGHAT and FQNNGV. The ends were cut back, 3 bases at V and 0 bases at J, with 8 bases in the middle. To note about this clone: Its antigen is not identified.

Whole-study results and caveats: It should be noted that donors were predominantly white British and more often female, and clonal diversity was possibly underestimated.

Libraries were prepared by immunoSEQ multiplex PCR; TCRdb keeps only in-frame clonotypes and omits some of them. Among approximately 140,000 clones, 91% were seen once, and the ten largest hold 1.5% to 2%. The chain carries TRBV11-2 and TRBJ1-4; D not certain. The sample in question was peripheral blood, obtained 28 days after the second AZD1222 dose. This TCR came from an adult who received the AZD1222 COVID-19 vaccine. The DNA for the CDR3 is TGTGCCAGCAGCTTGGTCCTTGCAACTAATGAAAAACTGTTTTTT. Translated, it gives CASSLVLATNEKLFF. Full variable domain (outside the CDR3, taken from reference TRBV11-2 and TRBJ1-4): EAGVAQSPRYKIIEKRQSVAFWCNPISGHATLYWYQQILGQGPKLLIQFQNNGVVDDSQLPKDRFSAERLKGVDSTLKIQPAKLEDSAVYLCASSLVLATNEKLFFGSGTQLSVL.